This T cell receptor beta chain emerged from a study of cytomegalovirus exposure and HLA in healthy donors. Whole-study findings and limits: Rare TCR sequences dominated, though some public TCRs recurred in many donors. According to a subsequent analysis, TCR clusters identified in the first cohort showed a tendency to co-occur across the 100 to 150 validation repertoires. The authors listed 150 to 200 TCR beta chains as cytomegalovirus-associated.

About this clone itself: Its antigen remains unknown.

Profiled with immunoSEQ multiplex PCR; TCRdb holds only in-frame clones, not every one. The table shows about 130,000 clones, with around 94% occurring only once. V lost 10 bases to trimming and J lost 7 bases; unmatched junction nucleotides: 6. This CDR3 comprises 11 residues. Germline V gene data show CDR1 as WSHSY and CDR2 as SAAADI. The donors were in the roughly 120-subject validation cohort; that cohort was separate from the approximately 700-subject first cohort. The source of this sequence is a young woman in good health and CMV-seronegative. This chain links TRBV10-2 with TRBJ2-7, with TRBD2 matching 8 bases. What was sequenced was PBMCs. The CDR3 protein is CATTGGWEQYF. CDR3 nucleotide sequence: TGCGCCACGACGGGAGGGTGGGAGCAGTACTTC.